Below, 30 T cell receptor beta chains from the same sample are listed, as sequenced in a study of cytomegalovirus exposure and HLA in healthy donors. TCRdb keeps only in-frame clones here, not all; method: immunoSEQ multiplex PCR. The sample comprises some 150,000 clones, 89% of which are singletons, and approximately 9.2% rests with the top ten. The sample was PBMCs. The receptor source for this set is a young woman in good health and CMV-seropositive.

CDR3 sequence: CASRLAGSTYEQYF. CDR3 in DNA: TGTGCCAGCAGACTAGCGGGGTCTACCTACGAGCAGTACTTC. V usage is TRBV6-5 and J usage is TRBJ2-7; TRBD2 agrees at 10 bases. V lost 6 bases and J lost 2; bases outside the gene matches: 4. There are 14 residues in the CDR3. Germline assignment: CDR1 MNHEY and CDR2 SVGAGI.

This clone has only one observation. This chain connects TRBV27 to TRBJ2-3; weak D call: TRBD1 (5 bases). The germline V and J ends were trimmed by 2 bases and 0 bases, with 9 bases remaining between them. This CDR3 comprises 15 residues. Germline CDR1 reads MNHEY; CDR2 reads SMNVEV (reference sequence). Here the CDR3 reads CASSLQGTSTDTQYF. The CDR3 DNA is TGTGCCAGCAGTTTACAGGGAACTAGCACAGATACGCAGTATTTT.

The chain carries TRBV7-2 and TRBJ1-6; 8 bases line up with TRBD1. The germline CDR1 and CDR2 sequences are SGHTA and FQGNSA. This CDR3 is built from 14 residues. Germline trimming cut 7 bases from V and 9 bases from J; bases unmatched to any gene: 8. The DNA for the CDR3 is TGTGCCAGCACCGCAGGGGGCGCGGGTTCACCCCTCCACTTT. This gives the protein CASTAGGAGSPLHF.

The genes are TRBV28 and TRBJ2-7; 8 bases are a match to TRBD1. CDR3 length equals 17 residues. CDR1 is MDHEN, CDR2 SYDVKM, per germline. The V and J ends lost 5 bases and 4 bases, in that order; junction bases with no gene match: 16. CDR3 residues: CASSTDSWTGSRYEQYF. CDR3 nucleotide sequence: TGTGCCAGCAGTACGGATTCATGGACAGGGAGTCGGTACGAGCAGTACTTC.

V gene TRBV23-1 combines with J gene TRBJ2-7; D call uncertain. TRBV23-1 is designated an ORF whose function remains uncertain. Between the trimmed V and J ends, which lost 2 bases and 9 bases, there was a span of 11 bases. There are 12 residues in the CDR3. As DNA, the CDR3 is TGCGCCAGCAGTCAACCGAAAAGAGGGCAGTACTTC. This sequence encodes CASSQPKRGQYF.

The genes are TRBV6-5 and TRBJ1-6, with a weak D call TRBD1 (6 bases). The length of the CDR3 is 14 residues. The V end lost 5 bases, the J end lost 4 bases, and 9 bases lay between the germline ends. Germline-derived CDR1 and CDR2 are MNHEY and SVGAGI. The DNA for the CDR3 is TGTGCCAGCAGTCGGACAGATTATAATTCACCCCTCCACTTT. Translating it yields CASSRTDYNSPLHF.

The V gene is TRBV5-1, the J gene TRBJ2-4; a possible D gene is TRBD2 (6 bases). The V gene lost 0 bases and the J gene lost 0 bases, with 10 bases spanning the gap. The germline gives CDR1 SGHRS, CDR2 YFSETQ. CDR3 length: 16 amino acids. CDR3 sequence (DNA): TGCGCCAGCAGCTTGGACTCGGGGGTAGCCAAAAACATTCAGTACTTC. It translates to CASSLDSGVAKNIQYF. Looking up the rest from reference TRBV5-1 and TRBJ2-4 gives the full variable domain: KAGVTQTPRYLIKTRGQQVTLSCSPISGHRSVSWYQQTPGQGLQFLFEYFSETQRNKGNFPGRFSGRQFSNSRSEMNVSTLELGDSALYLCASSLDSGVAKNIQYFGAGTRLSVL.

This chain connects TRBV29-1 to TRBJ1-4; D may be TRBD1 (6 bases). The CDR3 totals 13 residues. Between the trimmed V and J ends, which lost 4 bases and 4 bases, there was a span of 10 bases. Germline CDR1 reads SQVTM; CDR2 reads ANQGSEA. CDR3 DNA sequence: TGCAGCGTTGCTCGCAGGGGTAATGAAAAACTGTTTTTT. This gives the protein CSVARRGNEKLFF. Full variable domain (outside the CDR3, taken from reference TRBV29-1 and TRBJ1-4): SAVISQKPSRDICQRGTSLTIQCQVDSQVTMMFWYRQQPGQSLTLIATANQGSEATYESGFVIDKFPISRPNLTFSTLTVSNMSPEDSSIYLCSVARRGNEKLFFGSGTQLSVL.

The chain combines TRBV30 with TRBJ1-3; a weak D match, TRBD1 (5 bases). Germline CDR1 is GTSNPN and CDR2 is SVGIG (reference sequence). The CDR3 contains 16 residues. Trimming cost V 4 bases and J 4 bases, with 20 bases left between them. CDR3 DNA sequence: TGTGCCTGGAAACTTACCGGGACCGGGGGAGGAAACACCATATATTTT. This translates into CAWKLTGTGGGNTIYF.

The chain links TRBV9 to TRBJ1-1, with a weak D call TRBD1 (5 bases). The CDR3 totals 15 residues. The germline gives CDR1 SGDLS, CDR2 YYNGEE. Trimming removed 3 bases from V and 0 bases from J, with 12 bases in between. The CDR3 protein is CASSAQGTVNTEAFF. In nucleotides, the CDR3 is TGTGCCAGCAGCGCGCAGGGAACCGTGAACACTGAAGCTTTCTTT.

V is TRBV15 and J is TRBJ1-2; TRBD1 might be the D (5 bases). V gave up 3 bases and J gave up 7 bases, with 9 bases separating them. The CDR3 consists of 12 residues. Germline loops: CDR1 LNHNV, CDR2 YYDKDF (reference sequence). This CDR3 is CATSSGGGGYTF. CDR3 in DNA: TGTGCCACCAGCAGCGGGGGGGGTGGCTACACCTTC.

The chain joins TRBV2 to TRBJ2-3, with D perhaps TRBD2 (5 bases). CDR1 and CDR2 from the germline V gene are SNHLY and FYNNEI. The CDR3 totals 15 residues. V lost 3 bases and J lost 6, with 16 bases in between. DNA for the CDR3: TGTGCCAGCAGTGAGGGGAGCGCCCGCGGGGATACGCAGTATTTT. It codes for CASSEGSARGDTQYF.

The chain carries TRBV28 and TRBJ1-2; TRBD1 agrees at 7 bases. CDR3 length: 16 residues. In germline, CDR1 is MDHEN, CDR2 SYDVKM. J gave up 0 bases and V 10 bases, and 14 bases lay outside the gene matches. The CDR3 DNA follows: TGTGCCACCCGGAAGGCGACAGGGCCTACTAACTATGGCTACACCTTC. It yields the protein CATRKATGPTNYGYTF.

The chain combines TRBV28 with TRBJ1-6; 8 bases align to TRBD1. This CDR3 contains 16 residues. Germline assignment: CDR1 MDHEN and CDR2 SYDVKM. Unmatched junction bases numbered 10, after V lost 4 bases and J lost 8 bases. CDR3 nucleotide sequence: TGTGCCAGCAGTTCCCAACTGACAGGGGACCATTCACCCCTCCACTTT. It specifies CASSSQLTGDHSPLHF.

This rearrangement joins TRBV28 to TRBJ1-2, with D possibly being TRBD1 (5 bases). The V gene's germline CDR1 is MDHEN and CDR2 SYDVKM. Trimming took off 4 bases at V and 5 bases at J, with 11 bases between the two ends. This CDR3 is 13 amino acids long. This chain's CDR3 is CASSSSGGYGYTF. CDR3 DNA: TGTGCCAGCAGTTCCTCCGGGGGATATGGCTACACCTTC.

CDR3 region: CASSLFERLAGFTDTQYF. DNA for the CDR3: TGTGCCAGCAGTTTATTTGAACGTCTAGCGGGTTTCACAGATACGCAGTATTTT. The chain links TRBV27 to TRBJ2-3, with 8 nucleotides matching TRBD2. The CDR3 spans 18 residues. Germline trimming cut 1 base from V and 2 bases from J; bases unmatched to any gene: 11. The germline CDR1 and CDR2 sequences are MNHEY and SMNVEV (reference sequence).

The rearrangement joins TRBV29-1 to TRBJ1-4; tentative D call: TRBD1 (5 bases). V was pared by 7 bases and J by 3 bases, with 30 bases between. Germline CDR1 is SQVTM and CDR2 is ANQGSEA. The CDR3 sequence is 19 residues long. CDR3 coding DNA: TGCAGCGCCAAGGATGGGGGAAGTTTAGCCGGGAGTGCTAATGAAAAACTGTTTTTT. Translated: CSAKDGGSLAGSANEKLFF.

The rearrangement uses TRBV5-6 and TRBJ1-1, with 7 bases identical to TRBD1. Looked up from germline, CDR1 is SGHDT and CDR2 is YYEEEE. The CDR3 spans 16 residues. V gave up 3 bases and J gave up 1 base; unmatched junction bases: 9. The CDR3 region has the DNA TGTGCCAGCAGCTCTGGTCCGGGACAGTCGAACACTGAAGCTTTCTTT. This gives the protein CASSSGPGQSNTEAFF.

V usage is TRBV27 and J usage is TRBJ2-5; 12 bases agree with TRBD2. Germline trimming cut 7 bases from V and 2 bases from J; bases unmatched to any gene: 5. This CDR3 is built from 15 residues. Germline V CDR1 and CDR2: MNHEY, SMNVEV (reference sequence). CDR3 amino acids: CASMGLAGGQETQYF. CDR3 DNA: TGTGCCAGCATGGGCCTAGCGGGGGGGCAAGAGACCCAGTACTTC.

The V and J genes are TRBV10-1 and TRBJ2-3; D may be TRBD1 (6 bases). The germline V and J ends were trimmed by 7 bases and 1 base, with 15 bases remaining between them. This CDR3 has 15 amino acids. Germline values: CDR1 WNHNN, CDR2 SYGVQD (reference sequence). CDR3 in DNA: TGCGCCAGCATGCCCGGGACACCCGGCACAGATACGCAGTATTTT. Translated: CASMPGTPGTDTQYF.

The rearrangement joins TRBV7-8 to TRBJ2-7, with D tentatively TRBD1 (6 bases). Trimming removed 7 bases from V and 0 bases from J, with 13 bases in between. This CDR3 comprises 14 residues. CDR1 is SGHVS, CDR2 FQNEAQ, per germline. The CDR3 reads CASIPRDNSYEQYF. The CDR3 DNA sequence: TGTGCCAGCATCCCCCGGGACAACTCCTACGAGCAGTACTTC.

The J gene is TRBJ2-7, the V gene TRBV29-1; 9 nucleotides match TRBD1. CDR1 is SQVTM and CDR2 is ANQGSEA in the germline V gene. The CDR3 runs 12 residues. V lost 4 bases, J lost 9 bases, and 7 bases stayed unmatched. The CDR3 coding sequence is TGCAGCGTTGGGCACCGGGACAGGGTGCAGTACTTC. Encoded protein: CSVGHRDRVQYF.

V gene TRBV7-6 combines with J gene TRBJ2-7; 7 bases agree with TRBD2. The germline CDR1 and CDR2 sequences are SGHVS and FNYEAQ. The CDR3 runs 14 residues. With 5 bases clipped from V and 3 bases from J, the junction kept 7 bases outside the gene matches. CDR3 protein: CASSPFGGGYEQYF. In DNA form, the CDR3 reads TGTGCCAGCAGCCCTTTTGGCGGGGGCTACGAGCAGTACTTC.

This chain connects TRBV9 to TRBJ1-2; D remains unclear. The CDR3 has 15 amino acids. Germline V CDR1 and CDR2: SGDLS, YYNGEE. V was cut by 0 bases and J by 0 bases, with 9 bases left in between. The CDR3 sequence: CASSVVGSPNYGYTF. Here the CDR3 DNA reads TGTGCCAGCAGCGTAGTGGGCAGTCCTAACTATGGCTACACCTTC.

The chain has TRBV18 and TRBJ2-1; 10 bases line up with TRBD2. V was clipped by 3 bases and J by 0 bases; unmatched bases: 2. The CDR3 consists of 16 residues. CDR1 and CDR2 (germline): KGHSH, LQKENI. The CDR3 spells CASSPTSGVSYNEQFF. The CDR3 nucleotides read TGTGCCAGCTCACCTACTAGCGGGGTCTCCTACAATGAGCAGTTCTTC.

The chain uses TRBV6-5 and TRBJ1-1, with D perhaps matching TRBD1 (5 bases). The CDR3 runs to 14 residues. Trimming removed 1 base from V and 6 bases from J, with 12 bases in between. Germline values: CDR1 MNHEY, CDR2 SVGAGI. This chain's CDR3 is CASSYYPGWAEAFF. Written as DNA, the CDR3 is TGTGCCAGCAGTTACTACCCAGGGTGGGCTGAAGCTTTCTTT.

This clone has a handful of counts. V usage is TRBV5-8 and J usage is TRBJ2-1; TRBD1 might be the D (5 bases). The V and J ends lost 6 bases and 0 bases respectively, with 10 bases between them. CDR3 length: 14 residues. Germline CDR1 and CDR2: SGHTS and YDEGEE. In DNA, the CDR3 is TGTGCCAGCATTCCGGACATCTCCTACAATGAGCAGTTCTTC. It translates to CASIPDISYNEQFF.

This clone has just a few counts. The rearrangement joins TRBV5-1 to TRBJ2-7, with a weak D call TRBD1 (6 bases). Germline V lookup: CDR1 SGHRS, CDR2 YFSETQ. V shed 3 bases and J shed 1 base, with 8 bases lying between them. This CDR3 spans 13 amino acids. CDR3 nucleotides: TGCGCCAGCAGCTACGGACAGTCCTACGAGCAGTACTTC. Encoded protein: CASSYGQSYEQYF.

The chain couples TRBV28 to TRBJ2-7; D may be TRBD1 (6 bases). The V and J ends lost 7 bases and 3 bases respectively, with 10 bases between them. Germline assignment: CDR1 MDHEN and CDR2 SYDVKM. The CDR3 is 12 amino acids. This CDR3 reads CASTDSFYEQYF. In DNA, the CDR3 is TGTGCCAGCACGGACAGTTTCTACGAGCAGTACTTC.

V usage is TRBV4-2 and J usage is TRBJ2-2; possibly TRBD2 for D (7 bases). Germline V gives CDR1 LGHNA, CDR2 YNFKEQ. CDR3 size: 17 residues. V was shortened by 0 bases and J by 5 bases, with 16 bases between the two germline ends. The CDR3 region is CASSQDPSGGRTGELFF. The CDR3 DNA sequence: TGTGCCAGCAGCCAAGATCCTTCCGGGGGGCGGACCGGGGAGCTGTTTTTT.